The rows below give T cell receptor beta chains drawn from one sample of a study of beta chain features in type 1 diabetes. TCRdb keeps only in-frame clones here, not all; method: immunoSEQ multiplex PCR. The sample yields roughly 180,000 clones, approximately 7.8% seen once. Sequencing input: central memory CD4+ T cells from blood. These receptors all stem from a woman between 40 and 50 years old with type 1 diabetes. The CDR3 runs from the conserved cysteine through the conserved F or W. A D gene is named only where the DNA matches it firmly. Clone size is given for some rows only: seen once, a few or many times, or a class if the clone is expanded.

v_gene,abundance,d_gene,j_gene,CDR3nt,CDR3aa
TRBV5-1,few,-,TRBJ2-3,TGCGCCAGCAGCCCCGGTAGGGCGGGAACTAGCACAGATACGCAGTATTTT,CASSPGRAGTSTDTQYF
TRBV7-3,few,-,TRBJ1-2,TGTGCCAGCAGCTCCCGTCAGAACTATGGCTACACCTTC,CASSSRQNYGYTF
TRBV6-5,few,TRBD2,TRBJ2-1,TGTGCCAGCAGTTCCCGACTAGCGGGAGGGATCAAGCAGTTCTTC,CASSSRLAGGIKQFF
TRBV7-2,-,-,TRBJ2-5,TGTGCCAGCAGCCCCCCCTCGGTCACGACCCAGTACTTC,CASSPPSVTTQYF
TRBV27,-,TRBD1,TRBJ1-2,TGTGCCAGCAGTCGGGACAGGGACTATGGCTACACCTTC,CASSRDRDYGYTF
TRBV5-4,-,TRBD1,TRBJ1-6,TGTGCCAGCAAGGGACAGAATAATTCACCCCTCCACTTT,CASKGQNNSPLHF
TRBV2,-,-,TRBJ1-5,TGTGCCAGCAGTGTGGGCCTTAACGGCAATCAGCCCCAGCATTTT,CASSVGLNGNQPQHF
TRBV5-6,-,TRBD1,TRBJ1-1,TGTGCCAGCAGGGACACAGGGGGCGGCCGCGGGGCTTTCTTT,CASRDTGGGRGAFF
TRBV6-6,-,-,TRBJ1-2,TGTGCCAGCAGTTCCCAATCCGGGGGAGGATATGGCTACACCTTC,CASSSQSGGGYGYTF
TRBV7-3,-,-,TRBJ2-7,TGTGCCAGCAGCTTAAATCTGGGGGGAGAGCAGTACTTC,CASSLNLGGEQYF
TRBV7-8,-,-,TRBJ2-2,TGTGCCAGCAGCTTAGGCGGTGTGATGAACACCGGGGAGCTGTTTTTT,CASSLGGVMNTGELFF
TRBV28,few,TRBD1,TRBJ1-2,TGTGCCAGCACAGACAGGGGATCTAACTATGGCTACACCTTC,CASTDRGSNYGYTF
TRBV5-6,-,TRBD1,TRBJ2-1,TGTGCCAGCAGCTCCGGGACAGGGGGCTACAATGAGCAGTTCTTC,CASSSGTGGYNEQFF
TRBV19,few,-,TRBJ2-2,TGTGCCAGTACCCGCAGGCGTGATACGAACACCGGGGAGCTGTTTTTT,CASTRRRDTNTGELFF
TRBV29-1,-,TRBD2,TRBJ2-7,TGCAGCGTTGGGGGGACTAGCGGCATCTACGAGCAGTACTTC,CSVGGTSGIYEQYF
TRBV18,-,TRBD1,TRBJ2-1,TGTGCCAACTCACCAGAGGGAGGCGGGACAGGGATCTTGAAGGAGCAGTTCTTC,CANSPEGGGTGILKEQFF
TRBV7-2,-,-,TRBJ1-2,TGTGCCAGCAGCTCGACCTCCTCGGGACTCACGGGGTGGGGAGGCTACACCTTC,CASSSTSSGLTGWGGYTF
TRBV4-3,-,-,TRBJ2-7,TGCGCCAGCAGCCAAGATGTGGGGGGGCACTACGAGCAGTACTTC,CASSQDVGGHYEQYF
TRBV15,-,-,TRBJ2-2,TGTGCCACCAGCAGAGAGGGAGGTGTTACCGGGGAGCTGTTTTTT,CATSREGGVTGELFF
TRBV5-4,few,TRBD2,TRBJ2-1,TGTGCCAGCAGCACTACTAGCGGATCCTACAATGAGCAGTTCTTC,CASSTTSGSYNEQFF
TRBV2,-,-,TRBJ2-1,TGTGCCAGCAGTACTAGGGGGACTACCGTCAATGAGCAGTTCTTC,CASSTRGTTVNEQFF
TRBV19,few,-,TRBJ2-5,TGTGCCACGGGTGCGACGGGAGCGGTTGGAACCCAGTACTTC,CATGATGAVGTQYF
TRBV6-5,-,-,TRBJ1-1,TGTGCCAGCAGTTACTCGGGGGACACTACTGAAGCTTTCTTT,CASSYSGDTTEAFF
TRBV7-9,many,TRBD1,TRBJ1-4,TGTGCCAGCAGCTACGGTGGGACAGGTGAAAAACTGTTTTTT,CASSYGGTGEKLFF
TRBV18,-,TRBD2,TRBJ2-7,TGTGCCAGCTCACCACCAGGACTAGCGGGGACCTACGAGCAGTACTTC,CASSPPGLAGTYEQYF
TRBV19,-,TRBD2,TRBJ2-2,TGTGCCAGCCTCGGGGGGGGAGTTAGAACCGGGGAGCTGTTTTTT,CASLGGGVRTGELFF
TRBV27,few,-,TRBJ2-1,TGTGCCAGCAGAGCTGCGTTAATCGATGAGCAGTTCTTC,CASRAALIDEQFF
TRBV28,-,-,TRBJ1-5,TGTGCCAGCAGTCAGGGATCGGGCAATCAGCCCCAGCATTTT,CASSQGSGNQPQHF
TRBV7-9,-,-,TRBJ1-4,TGTGCCAGCAGCTTAGCCCAGATAGAAGGGGAACTGTTTTTT,CASSLAQIEGELFF
TRBV7-2,few,-,TRBJ2-7,TGTGCCAGCAGTCAGGGCCAGAAGTCCTACGAGCAGTACTTC,CASSQGQKSYEQYF
TRBV30,-,TRBD1,TRBJ1-4,TGTGCCTGGAGTGGGGGGACAGGGCGCGAAAAACTGTTTTTT,CAWSGGTGREKLFF
TRBV5-1,-,-,TRBJ2-2,TGCGCCAGCAGCCTGGACAGCTTCACCGGGGAGCTGTTTTTT,CASSLDSFTGELFF
TRBV4-2,few,-,TRBJ2-1,TGTGCCAGCAGCCAAGACCCCGACAGCTCCTACAATGAGCAGTTCTTC,CASSQDPDSSYNEQFF
TRBV2,few,-,TRBJ2-3,TGTGCCAGCAGGCTCGAACTTCTGACAGATACGCAGTATTTT,CASRLELLTDTQYF
TRBV2,-,-,TRBJ2-1,TGTGCCAGCAGTGCAGGGGTTGGTTCCTACAATGAGCAGTTCTTC,CASSAGVGSYNEQFF
TRBV2,-,-,TRBJ2-6,TGTGCCAGCAGTAATCAGGGGCGGGCTGGGGCCAACGTCCTGACTTTC,CASSNQGRAGANVLTF
TRBV15,-,-,TRBJ2-7,TGTGCCACCAGCAGAGATGGGGGGTCAACCTACGAGCAGTACTTC,CATSRDGGSTYEQYF
TRBV2,-,TRBD1,TRBJ1-2,TGTGCCAGCAGCCGACAGGGGACTGACTATGGCTACACCTTC,CASSRQGTDYGYTF
TRBV6-6,few,TRBD1,TRBJ1-5,TGTGCCAGCAGTTACCCAACAGGGGGAGGAGATCAGCCCCAGCATTTT,CASSYPTGGGDQPQHF
TRBV19,few,TRBD2,TRBJ2-7,TGTGCCAGTAGTATTGCGGCTAGCGGGAGCTACGAGCAGTACTTC,CASSIAASGSYEQYF
TRBV28,once,TRBD1,TRBJ1-2,TGTGCCAGCAGTTATGGGACAGATAACTATGGCTACACCTTC,CASSYGTDNYGYTF
TRBV9,few,TRBD2,TRBJ2-7,TGTGCCAGCAGCGTAACCAGCGGGAGCTTCTACGAGCAGTACTTC,CASSVTSGSFYEQYF
TRBV30,many,-,TRBJ1-2,TGTGCCTGGGCTGAACCCGGGTTTGGCTATGGCTACACCTTC,CAWAEPGFGYGYTF
TRBV28,-,TRBD1,TRBJ1-2,TGTGCCAGCAGCACCGGGACAGCCAACTATGGCTACACCTTC,CASSTGTANYGYTF
TRBV5-5,-,-,TRBJ2-7,TGTGCCAGCAGCTTGCCCCTCTACGAGCAGTACTTC,CASSLPLYEQYF